These T cell receptor beta chains were read from a single sample in a study of CD8 T cells in Susac syndrome. Each CDR3 protein gets one entry after TCRdb re-called the immunoSEQ multiplex PCR reads with MiXCR. The table includes roughly 140,000 distinct CDR3 sequences, more than 90% detected once. The material sequenced was CD4+ T cells from PBMCs. All receptors come from a human donor with Susac syndrome. Both conserved end residues are part of each CDR3. A D gene is named only where the DNA matches it firmly. For some rows the clone size is stated as once, few or many, or as a class when expanded; others skip it.

j_gene: TRBJ2-7
d_gene: NA
abundance: few
v_gene: TRBV29-1
CDR3nt: TGCAGCGTTGCTGGGACCTACGAGCAGTACTTC
CDR3aa: CSVAGTYEQYF

j_gene: TRBJ2-5
d_gene: NA
abundance: once
v_gene: TRBV12-3/TRBV12-4
CDR3nt: TGTGCCAGCAGCCCCACGGTAGCGGTGAGGGAGACCCAGTACTTC
CDR3aa: CASSPTVAVRETQYF

j_gene: TRBJ2-6
d_gene: TRBD1
abundance: NA
v_gene: TRBV6-5
CDR3nt: TGTGCCAGCAGCACAGGGGCGTGGGGGGCCAACGTCCTGACTTTC
CDR3aa: CASSTGAWGANVLTF

j_gene: TRBJ2-1
d_gene: NA
abundance: NA
v_gene: TRBV20-1
CDR3nt: TGCAGTGCTAGAGCGATCAGGGGATACAATGAGCAGTTCTTC
CDR3aa: CSARAIRGYNEQFF

j_gene: TRBJ1-2
d_gene: NA
abundance: once
v_gene: TRBV11-2
CDR3nt: TGTGCCAGCAGCCCCCTGATGGGGCATGGCTATGGCTACACCTTC
CDR3aa: CASSPLMGHGYGYTF

j_gene: TRBJ2-1
d_gene: TRBD2
abundance: NA
v_gene: TRBV7-2
CDR3nt: TGTGCCAGCAGCTCCCCAAATGGCCGTAGCGGGGAAACCTACAATGAGCAGTTCTTC
CDR3aa: CASSSPNGRSGETYNEQFF

j_gene: TRBJ1-5
d_gene: NA
abundance: NA
v_gene: TRBV6-5
CDR3nt: TGTGCCAGCAGTTACTCGTACAGGAACGAATATAGCAATCAGCCCCAGCATTTT
CDR3aa: CASSYSYRNEYSNQPQHF

j_gene: TRBJ2-2
d_gene: TRBD1
abundance: NA
v_gene: TRBV27
CDR3nt: TGTGCCAGCAGTTGGGACAGGGCCACCGGGGAGCTGTTTTTT
CDR3aa: CASSWDRATGELFF

j_gene: TRBJ2-1
d_gene: TRBD2
abundance: NA
v_gene: TRBV5-4
CDR3nt: TGTGCCAGCAGCCCGGGACTAGCGGGGGGGCATGAGCAGTTCTTC
CDR3aa: CASSPGLAGGHEQFF

j_gene: TRBJ2-7
d_gene: TRBD1
abundance: NA
v_gene: TRBV15
CDR3nt: TGTGCCACCAGCAGAGGACAGGGAGCGTACGAGCAGTACTTC
CDR3aa: CATSRGQGAYEQYF

j_gene: TRBJ2-5
d_gene: TRBD1
abundance: NA
v_gene: TRBV5-1
CDR3nt: TGCGCCAGCAGCTTCGGACAGGGTGGGGAGACCCAGTACTTC
CDR3aa: CASSFGQGGETQYF

j_gene: TRBJ1-1
d_gene: TRBD1
abundance: NA
v_gene: TRBV29-1
CDR3nt: TGCAGCACCAAGTGGCAGGGGGCCTCTGAAGCTTTCTTT
CDR3aa: CSTKWQGASEAFF

j_gene: TRBJ2-2
d_gene: NA
abundance: NA
v_gene: TRBV5-1
CDR3nt: TGCGCCAGCAGCTTCAATTCGAACACCGGGGAGCTGTTTTTT
CDR3aa: CASSFNSNTGELFF

j_gene: TRBJ1-5
d_gene: NA
abundance: NA
v_gene: TRBV24-1
CDR3nt: TGTGCCACCAGTCCACCAGGCAGTCAGCCCCAGCATTTT
CDR3aa: CATSPPGSQPQHF

j_gene: TRBJ2-5
d_gene: NA
abundance: once
v_gene: TRBV20-1
CDR3nt: TGCAGTGCAACAGTCCAGAGCGAGACCCAGTACTTC
CDR3aa: CSATVQSETQYF

j_gene: TRBJ2-2
d_gene: TRBD1
abundance: once
v_gene: TRBV29-1
CDR3nt: TGCAGCGTAGGGACAGGGGCCGTCACCGGGGAGCTGTTTTTT
CDR3aa: CSVGTGAVTGELFF

j_gene: TRBJ1-1
d_gene: NA
abundance: NA
v_gene: TRBV3-1
CDR3nt: TGTGCCAGCAGCCGGGGGACGATGAGTAGGAACACTGAAGCTTTCTTT
CDR3aa: CASSRGTMSRNTEAFF

j_gene: TRBJ1-2
d_gene: NA
abundance: NA
v_gene: TRBV20-1
CDR3nt: TGCAGTGCTATCATTACAGAAAAAGACTATGGCTACACCTTC
CDR3aa: CSAIITEKDYGYTF

j_gene: TRBJ1-1
d_gene: NA
abundance: NA
v_gene: TRBV6-5
CDR3nt: TGTGCCAGCAGTTACTCGATCCGGGAGAACACTGAAGCTTTCTTT
CDR3aa: CASSYSIRENTEAFF

j_gene: TRBJ2-5
d_gene: TRBD2
abundance: NA
v_gene: TRBV28
CDR3nt: TGTGCCAGCAGTCCAGGACTAGCGAAGACCCAGTACTTC
CDR3aa: CASSPGLAKTQYF

j_gene: TRBJ1-5
d_gene: NA
abundance: NA
v_gene: TRBV20-1
CDR3nt: TGCAGTGCTAACCCCGGGGGCAATCAGCCCCAGCATTTT
CDR3aa: CSANPGGNQPQHF

j_gene: TRBJ1-2
d_gene: NA
abundance: NA
v_gene: TRBV11-2
CDR3nt: TGTGCCAGCAGCCGCGAATCCTATGGCTACACCTTC
CDR3aa: CASSRESYGYTF

j_gene: TRBJ1-2
d_gene: NA
abundance: NA
v_gene: TRBV6-5
CDR3nt: TGTGCCAGCAGTTACCGAGGAGGGGGACTAGCGGGAGGCTACACCTTC
CDR3aa: CASSYRGGGLAGGYTF

j_gene: TRBJ2-7
d_gene: TRBD2
abundance: NA
v_gene: TRBV20-1
CDR3nt: TGCAGTGCTAGCGGGACTAGCGGGAGGGCCTCGTACGAGCAGTACTTC
CDR3aa: CSASGTSGRASYEQYF

j_gene: TRBJ1-4
d_gene: NA
abundance: NA
v_gene: TRBV9
CDR3nt: TGTGCCAGCAGCGTAGAGGGAGGGGAGACCGAAAAACTGTTTTTT
CDR3aa: CASSVEGGETEKLFF

j_gene: TRBJ2-2
d_gene: NA
abundance: NA
v_gene: TRBV3-1
CDR3nt: TGTGCCAGCAGCCGAATGACAGGGAACACCGGGGAGCTGTTTTTT
CDR3aa: CASSRMTGNTGELFF

j_gene: TRBJ2-7
d_gene: NA
abundance: NA
v_gene: TRBV7-9
CDR3nt: TGTGCCAGCAGCCCCCCGGGGGGCCTCGGAGCATACGAGCAGTACTTC
CDR3aa: CASSPPGGLGAYEQYF

j_gene: TRBJ2-1
d_gene: NA
abundance: NA
v_gene: TRBV6-6
CDR3nt: TGTGCCAGCAGTTACGTCCGCCCCAATGAGCAGTTCTTC
CDR3aa: CASSYVRPNEQFF

j_gene: TRBJ2-5
d_gene: NA
abundance: NA
v_gene: TRBV20-1
CDR3nt: TGCAGTGCTAGAGATCCATCGGTTACCGAGACCCAGTACTTC
CDR3aa: CSARDPSVTETQYF

j_gene: TRBJ2-2
d_gene: TRBD2
abundance: NA
v_gene: TRBV25-1
CDR3nt: TGTGCCAGCAGTGAAACGGGAATCGGGACTAGCGGGAGGAGTTGGGAGCTGTTTTTT
CDR3aa: CASSETGIGTSGRSWELFF

j_gene: TRBJ2-2
d_gene: TRBD1
abundance: NA
v_gene: TRBV24-1
CDR3nt: TGTGCCACCAGTGACAGTGACAGGGTTCAGAACACCGGGGAGCTGTTTTTT
CDR3aa: CATSDSDRVQNTGELFF

j_gene: TRBJ1-5
d_gene: NA
abundance: NA
v_gene: TRBV20-1
CDR3nt: TGCAGTGCTAGTCGGGGGGCCGATACCTATCGGCCCCAGCATTTT
CDR3aa: CSASRGADTYRPQHF